Listed here are 31 T cell receptor beta chains from one sample, sequenced in a study of cytomegalovirus exposure and HLA in healthy donors. PCR used 60 Vbeta primers and 13 Jbeta primers. Sequencing was performed with immunoSEQ multiplex PCR; in TCRdb, only in-frame clones are kept and a portion is missing. The sample has 120,000 to 150,000 clones; the top ten hold less than 3.5%. What was sequenced was PBMCs. The receptors derive from a man in his forties or fifties in good health and CMV-seronegative.

This chain uses TRBV19 with TRBJ2-7; 9 bases are shared with TRBD1. V dropped 4 bases and J dropped 6; count of bases not matched to a gene: 7. Germline CDR1 reads LNHDA; CDR2 reads SQIVND (reference sequence). The CDR3 covers 14 residues. Written as DNA, the CDR3 is TGTGCCAGTAGTACGGCCCGGGACAGGGCCGAGCAGTACTTC. This sequence encodes CASSTARDRAEQYF.

The V gene is TRBV7-9, the J gene TRBJ2-2; 9 nucleotides agree with TRBD1. This CDR3 comprises 17 residues. CDR1 is SEHNR, CDR2 FQNEAQ, per germline (reference sequence). Trimming at V came to 4 bases and at J to 2 bases, leaving 8 bases not matched to a gene. CDR3 DNA sequence: TGTGCCAGCAGCTCTTATCGGGGACAGGGTAACACCGGGGAGCTGTTTTTT. Translation: CASSSYRGQGNTGELFF.

V and J are TRBV5-8 and TRBJ2-4; 9 bases line up with TRBD2. Trimming cost V 1 base and J 9 bases; bases outside gene matches: 8. Germline lookup yields CDR1 SGHTS and CDR2 YDEGEE. This CDR3 has 15 residues. CDR3: CASSLRASGDFIQYF. The CDR3, as DNA: TGTGCCAGCAGCTTGAGGGCTAGCGGGGATTTCATTCAGTACTTC.

The chain has TRBV7-2 and TRBJ2-1, with 8 bases aligning to TRBD2. V gave up 1 base and J gave up 7 bases; unmatched junction bases: 9. The CDR3 runs to 16 residues. Per the germline V gene, CDR1 is SGHTA and CDR2 is FQGNSA. DNA for the CDR3: TGTGCCAGCAGCTTAGTTACGAGCGGGGGATGGAATGAGCAGTTCTTC. Amino acid sequence: CASSLVTSGGWNEQFF.

V and J are TRBV6-6 and TRBJ2-7; D perhaps matches TRBD2 (6 bases). CDR1 and CDR2 from the germline V gene are MNHNY and SVGAGI (reference sequence). The CDR3 sequence is 14 residues long. V lost 2 bases, J lost 6 bases, and 14 bases lay in between. CDR3 nucleotides: TGTGCCAGCAGTTACGGCGGATCGGGAGCCGAGCAGTACTTC. Translation gives CASSYGGSGAEQYF.

The chain employs TRBV6-5 and TRBJ2-7; TRBD1 matches at 9 bases. There are 14 residues in the CDR3. CDR1 and CDR2 from the germline V gene are MNHEY and SVGAGI. J gave up 4 bases and V 6 bases, and 7 bases lay outside the gene matches. CDR3: CASSIGTGQYEQYF. The CDR3 region has the DNA TGTGCCAGCAGCATAGGGACAGGGCAATACGAGCAGTACTTC.

The CDR3 is CASIIRGGYGEAFF. As DNA, the CDR3 is TGTGCCAGCATCATACGGGGGGGGTACGGTGAAGCTTTCTTT. The V call is TRBV6-5, the J call TRBJ1-1, with D possibly being TRBD1 (5 bases). Germline V gene lookup returns CDR1 MNHEY and CDR2 SVGAGI. This CDR3 spans 14 amino acids. Trimming shortened V by 7 bases and J by 7 bases, and 19 bases separated the two germline ends.

The V call is TRBV7-3, the J call TRBJ2-3, with D hard to call. Germline-derived CDR1 and CDR2 are SGHTA and FQGTGA. This CDR3 comprises 16 residues. Trimming stripped 2 bases from V and 4 bases from J, with 16 bases between. CDR3 loop: CASSLVSGSGADTQYF. The CDR3 coding sequence is TGTGCCAGCAGCTTAGTATCTGGTTCTGGAGCAGATACGCAGTATTTT. The full variable domain, in which reference TRBV7-3 and TRBJ2-3 provide the parts outside the CDR3, is GAGVSQTPSNKVTEKGKYVELRCDPISGHTALYWYRQSLGQGPEFLIYFQGTGAADDSGLPNDRFFAVRPEGSVSTLKIQRTERGDSAVYLCASSLVSGSGADTQYFGPGTRLTVL.

V is TRBV7-2 and J is TRBJ2-2; TRBD1 matches at 9 bases. CDR1 and CDR2 from the germline V gene are SGHTA and FQGNSA. The CDR3 is 18 amino acids. V shed 5 bases and J 2 bases; nucleotides not matched to a gene: 12. CDR3 bases: TGTGCCAGCAGCCAGCCAACCGGGACAGGGCATAACACCGGGGAGCTGTTTTTT. Protein sequence: CASSQPTGTGHNTGELFF.

The chain employs TRBV27 and TRBJ2-7; D is perhaps TRBD1 (5 bases). V lost 3 bases to trimming and J lost 3 bases, with 6 bases between them. The CDR3 runs 12 residues. Germline V CDR1 and CDR2: MNHEY, SMNVEV (reference sequence). The CDR3 coding sequence is TGTGCCAGCAGTTTCGACAGCTACGAGCAGTACTTC. Translation gives CASSFDSYEQYF.

V is TRBV9 and J is TRBJ1-1; 8 nucleotides align to TRBD1. Germline CDR1 is SGDLS and CDR2 is YYNGEE. This CDR3 has 15 residues. V lost 3 bases and J lost 6; bases outside the gene matches: 10. The CDR3 nucleotides read TGTGCCAGCAGCGGACAAGGACAGGGAAGAGCTGAAGCTTTCTTT. This encodes CASSGQGQGRAEAFF.

This sequence joins TRBV19 and TRBJ2-1; TRBD2 is a possible D gene (6 bases). V was shortened by 1 base and J by 10 bases, with 17 bases between the two germline ends. The germline gives CDR1 LNHDA, CDR2 SQIVND (reference sequence). This CDR3 has 15 residues. The CDR3 protein is CASSIVGEEEEEQFF. CDR3 in DNA: TGTGCCAGTAGTATAGTTGGGGAGGAGGAGGAGGAGCAGTTCTTC.

The rearrangement links TRBV5-4 to TRBJ2-3; 13 bases are shared with TRBD2. Germline CDR1 reads SGHNT; CDR2 reads YYREEE (reference sequence). This CDR3 contains 15 residues. The V and J ends lost 4 bases and 5 bases, in that order; junction bases with no gene match: 4. CDR3 sequence reads: CASSTSGGARDTQYF. Here the CDR3 DNA reads TGTGCCAGCAGCACTAGCGGGGGGGCCCGAGATACGCAGTATTTT.

The CDR3 is CASRGGRDTEAFF. Written as DNA, the CDR3 is TGTGCCAGCAGGGGTGGTCGGGACACTGAAGCTTTCTTT. The chain is built from TRBV5-6 and TRBJ1-1, with D unclear. V dropped 5 bases and J dropped 3 bases, with 11 bases sitting between them. Per germline, CDR1 SGHDT and CDR2 YYEEEE. The length of the CDR3 is 13 residues.

The chain is built from TRBV29-1 and TRBJ1-6; TRBD1 agrees at 7 bases. Germline trimming cut 7 bases from V and 9 bases from J; bases unmatched to any gene: 9. CDR3 size: 13 residues. Germline assignment: CDR1 SQVTM and CDR2 ANQGSEA. CDR3 sequence (DNA): TGCAGCGCTGTACAGGGGATAGGTTCACCCCTCCACTTT. Amino acids: CSAVQGIGSPLHF. The variable domain in full, with the rest retrieved from reference TRBV29-1 and TRBJ1-6, is SAVISQKPSRDICQRGTSLTIQCQVDSQVTMMFWYRQQPGQSLTLIATANQGSEATYESGFVIDKFPISRPNLTFSTLTVSNMSPEDSSIYLCSAVQGIGSPLHFGNGTRLTVT.

The V call is TRBV5-5, the J call TRBJ1-3, with D uncertain. The CDR3 contains 15 residues. Germline values: CDR1 SGHKS, CDR2 YYEKEE (reference sequence). V was pared by 1 base and J by 3 bases, with 11 bases between. CDR3 amino acids: CASSLQATLGNTIYF. CDR3 nucleotides: TGTGCCAGCAGCTTGCAAGCGACTCTTGGAAACACCATATATTTT.

This chain links TRBV19 with TRBJ1-4; D remains ambiguous. V gave up 3 bases and J gave up 3 bases, with 8 bases separating them. Germline V gene lookup returns CDR1 LNHDA and CDR2 SQIVND (reference sequence). The CDR3 totals 14 residues. CDR3 region: CASSISGANEKLFF. As DNA, the CDR3 is TGTGCCAGTAGTATCTCCGGGGCTAATGAAAAACTGTTTTTT.

This chain joins TRBV7-2 and TRBJ1-2; 7 positions match TRBD1. Losses at the gene ends were 3 bases for V and 4 bases for J; bases not matched to a gene: 5. Germline loops: CDR1 SGHTA, CDR2 FQGNSA. This CDR3 spans 14 amino acids. The DNA of the CDR3 is TGTGCCAGCAGCTTCAGGGACAGCCTCTATGGCTACACCTTC. Its translation is CASSFRDSLYGYTF.

The rearrangement uses TRBV28 and TRBJ1-4; D is perhaps TRBD1 (6 bases). Looked up from germline, CDR1 is MDHEN and CDR2 is SYDVKM. CDR3 length: 14 residues. V gave up 3 bases and J gave up 2 bases, with 7 bases separating them. The CDR3 nucleotides are TGTGCCAGCAGTTTGGGGGCGACTAATGAAAAACTGTTTTTT. The encoded protein is CASSLGATNEKLFF.

This sequence joins TRBV19 and TRBJ1-1; 7 bases agree with TRBD1. The germline V gene has CDR1 LNHDA and CDR2 SQIVND (reference sequence). This CDR3 is 14 amino acids long. J was trimmed by 5 bases and V by 7 bases; bases with no gene match: 10. The CDR3 protein is CASTKTGWETEAFF. The CDR3 region has the DNA TGTGCCAGTACCAAGACAGGGTGGGAAACTGAAGCTTTCTTT.

This chain connects TRBV4-2 to TRBJ2-3; 8 positions match TRBD2. CDR1 and CDR2 (germline): LGHNA, YNFKEQ. The CDR3 totals 18 residues. J gave up 2 bases and V 1 base, and 11 bases lay outside the gene matches. CDR3 sequence (DNA): TGTGCCAGCAGCCAAGCGGGGTTCGGGGGGGGGCCCACAGATACGCAGTATTTT. It translates to CASSQAGFGGGPTDTQYF.

CDR3 sequence reads: CASSLASYEQYF. The CDR3, as DNA: TGTGCCAGCAGCTTGGCCAGCTACGAGCAGTACTTC. The chain is built from TRBV5-6 and TRBJ2-7; D call uncertain. The germline gives CDR1 SGHDT, CDR2 YYEEEE. The CDR3 covers 12 residues. With 0 bases removed from V and 3 bases from J, the gap between germline ends came to 4 bases.

This rearrangement joins TRBV11-3 to TRBJ1-4, with 8 bases lining up with TRBD1. With V trimmed by 8 bases and J by 1 base, 6 bases remained unmatched. Germline lookup yields CDR1 SGHNT and CDR2 YENEEA. The CDR3 sequence is 15 residues long. CDR3 DNA: TGTGCCAGCGCCGGGACAGGTATAACTAATGAAAAACTGTTTTTT. It encodes CASAGTGITNEKLFF.

V gene TRBV6-5 combines with J gene TRBJ1-5; maybe TRBD1 (6 bases). CDR3 length: 14 amino acids. The germline V gene has CDR1 MNHEY and CDR2 SVGAGI. The ends were cut back, 6 bases at V and 7 bases at J, with 16 bases in the middle. As DNA, the CDR3 is TGTGCCAGCAGGGTCTACAGGGATGGGCAGCCCCAGCATTTT. As protein: CASRVYRDGQPQHF.

V is TRBV5-4 and J is TRBJ2-4; TRBD1 might be the D (6 bases). The germline gives CDR1 SGHNT, CDR2 YYREEE (reference sequence). Trimming took off 3 bases at V and 1 base at J, with 17 bases between the two ends. This CDR3 has 17 amino acids. CDR3 coding DNA: TGTGCCAGCAGCTCGGGGACAAACGTGGTTGCCAAAAACATTCAGTACTTC. Protein product: CASSSGTNVVAKNIQYF.

This chain uses TRBV9 with TRBJ1-2; weak D call: TRBD1 (6 bases). The CDR3 has 12 residues. Germline loops: CDR1 SGDLS, CDR2 YYNGEE. Trimming left V 0 bases short and J 14 bases short, with 14 bases between. DNA of the CDR3: TGTGCCAGCAGCGTAGGACGGACAGCTCTAACCTTC. Its protein is CASSVGRTALTF.

The genes are TRBV2 and TRBJ2-2, with 9 bases identical to TRBD1. The CDR3 length is 14 residues. The J segment lost 6 bases and the V segment lost 1 base, leaving 0 bases of the junction unmatched. Germline V gives CDR1 SNHLY, CDR2 FYNNEI. Here the CDR3 DNA reads TGTGCCAGCAGTGAAGGGACAGGGGCCGGGGAGCTGTTTTTT. Translating it yields CASSEGTGAGELFF.

The genes are TRBV7-9 and TRBJ1-2, with 7 positions matching TRBD1. The CDR3 is made up of 18 amino acids. From germline, CDR1 is SEHNR and CDR2 FQNEAQ (reference sequence). CDR3 protein: CVTSPTSGQKFPDYGYTF. Here the CDR3 DNA reads TGTGTCACGTCTCCAACCTCGGGACAGAAATTTCCGGACTATGGCTACACCTTC.

The genes are TRBV5-8 and TRBJ1-6; no clear D gene. Per germline, CDR1 SGHTS and CDR2 YDEGEE. This CDR3 is 16 amino acids long. The ends were cut back, 4 bases at V and 7 bases at J, with 18 bases in the middle. The CDR3 DNA is TGTGCCAGCAGCCTCGCCGCAGGACTAAGGAATTCACCCCTCCACTTT. Encoded protein: CASSLAAGLRNSPLHF.

With respect to this clone: Mismatch with germline at one junction end may stem from a read error. This chain links TRBV7-2 with TRBJ2-7; D might be TRBD1 (5 bases). The germline V gene has CDR1 SGHTA and CDR2 FQGNSA. The CDR3 length is 13 residues. The CDR3 nucleotides read TGTGCCTGCAGCTTAGGTAATCAGGGCGAGCAGTACTTC. As protein: CACSLGNQGEQYF.

The chain uses TRBV15 and TRBJ1-2; D remains ambiguous. Deletions cut 0 bases from V and 8 bases from J, with 7 bases between. CDR1 LNHNV and CDR2 YYDKDF come from the germline V gene (reference sequence). This CDR3 spans 12 amino acids. The CDR3: CATSREYLGYTF. CDR3 coding DNA: TGTGCCACCAGCAGAGAGTACTTGGGCTACACCTTC.